This T cell receptor beta chain appears in the sequencing data of a study of T-cell memory formation after mild COVID-19. This clonotype was observed a few times. Its target is unknown. Study findings and constraints: There was a balanced CD4/CD8 profile in clones contracting day 15 to 85, and later expanders leaned CD4+.

MiXCR, applied by TCRdb to the 5' RACE reads, yields one record per CDR3 protein. The data contain around 310,000 distinct CDR3 sequences, more than 20% of them singletons. The sequenced sample was PBMCs or a T cell subset sorted from them (not recorded which). The receptor comes from a young man who had mild COVID-19 (a few samples of this study predate the infection). Cell type and time point are not known.

CDR3 in DNA: TGTGCCAGCAGCCGGGGTTCACCCAATCAGCCCCAGCATTTT. Protein: CASSRGSPNQPQHF. This sequence joins TRBV12-3 or TRBV12-4 and TRBJ1-5; D ambiguous. The CDR3 spans 14 residues. V was trimmed by 6 bases and J by 3 bases, leaving 12 bases between them.